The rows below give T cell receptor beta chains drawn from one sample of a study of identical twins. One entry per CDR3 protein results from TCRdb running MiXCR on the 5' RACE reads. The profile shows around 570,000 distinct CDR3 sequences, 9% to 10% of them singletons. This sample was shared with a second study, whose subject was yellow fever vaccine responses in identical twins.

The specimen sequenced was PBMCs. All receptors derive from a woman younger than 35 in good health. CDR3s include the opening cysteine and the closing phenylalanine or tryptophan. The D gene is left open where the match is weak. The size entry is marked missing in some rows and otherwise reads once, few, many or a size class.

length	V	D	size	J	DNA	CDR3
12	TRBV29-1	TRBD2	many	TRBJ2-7	TGCAGCGTTTCGGGAGGTACCTACGAGCAGTACTTC	CSVSGGTYEQYF
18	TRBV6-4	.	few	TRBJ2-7	TGTGCCAGCAGTGATTCGGAGGCTATTCTAGAGACTCGTTACGAGCAGTACTTC	CASSDSEAILETRYEQYF
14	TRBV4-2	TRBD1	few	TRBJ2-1	TGTGCCAGCAGCCACCCCCTTGGACAGGCCTCCCAGTTCTTC	CASSHPLGQASQFF
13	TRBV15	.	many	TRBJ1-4	TGTGCCACCAGCGGTGATGGCCCTCCTGTACTGTTTTTT	CATSGDGPPVLFF
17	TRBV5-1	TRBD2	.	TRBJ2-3	TGCGCCAGCAGCCCTGAGGGAAGCGGGGGGTACACAGATACGCAGTATTTT	CASSPEGSGGYTDTQYF
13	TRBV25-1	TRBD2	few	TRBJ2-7	TGTGCCAGCAGTCTACTCACTAGCGGAGAGCAGTACTTC	CASSLLTSGEQYF
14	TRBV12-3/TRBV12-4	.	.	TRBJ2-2	TGTGCCAGCAGTTTTTCAGGGAACACCAGGGAGCTGTTTTTT	CASSFSGNTRELFF
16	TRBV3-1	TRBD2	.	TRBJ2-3	TGTGCCAGCAGCTACATAGCGGGGATTAGCACAGATACGCAGTATTTT	CASSYIAGISTDTQYF
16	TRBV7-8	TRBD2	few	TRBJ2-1	TGTGCCAGCAGCTTGCCGACTAGCGGGCGTTACAATGAGCAGTTCTTC	CASSLPTSGRYNEQFF
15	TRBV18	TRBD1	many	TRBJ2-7	TGTGCCAGCTCACCGGGACAGGGTGAGGCCTACGAGCAGTACTTC	CASSPGQGEAYEQYF
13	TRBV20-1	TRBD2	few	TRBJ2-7	TGCAGTGCTAGAGTTAGCGGGAGGGTTCAGCAGTACTTC	CSARVSGRVQQYF
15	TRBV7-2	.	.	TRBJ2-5	TGTGCCAGCAGCTTAGGCCTCCTCCGGGGCGGGACCCAGTACTTC	CASSLGLLRGGTQYF
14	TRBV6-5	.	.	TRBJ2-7	TGTGCCAGCAGTTACTCGAGGGGTCGCGAGGAGCAGTACTTC	CASSYSRGREEQYF
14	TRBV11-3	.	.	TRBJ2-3	TGTGCCAGCAGCTTTCGCCCAGACTCGGGGACGCAGTATTTT	CASSFRPDSGTQYF
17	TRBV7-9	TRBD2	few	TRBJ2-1	TGTGCCAGCAGTGATGTGGGACTAGGGGACATTAACAATGAGCAGTTCTTC	CASSDVGLGDINNEQFF
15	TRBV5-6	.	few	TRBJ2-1	TGTGCCAGCAGCTTGGGGCAGGGGATCCACAATGAGCAGTTCTTC	CASSLGQGIHNEQFF
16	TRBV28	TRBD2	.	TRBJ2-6	TGTGCCAGCAGTTTATTGCGGGGGACTGGGGCCAACGTCCTGACTTTC	CASSLLRGTGANVLTF
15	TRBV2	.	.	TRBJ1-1	TGTGCCAGCAGTGAGGGGAACAGGGCCGACACTGAAGCTTTCTTT	CASSEGNRADTEAFF
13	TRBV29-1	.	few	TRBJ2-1	TGCAGCGTTCAAGATGACTCCCTCAATGAGCAGTTCTTC	CSVQDDSLNEQFF
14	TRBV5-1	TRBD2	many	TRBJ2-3	TGTGCCAGCTCACCCGGACTAGCGCGGGATACGCAGTATTTT	CASSPGLARDTQYF
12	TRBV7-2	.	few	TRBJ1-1	TGTGCCAGCAGCTCTAGAGACGGGGAAGCTTTCTTT	CASSSRDGEAFF
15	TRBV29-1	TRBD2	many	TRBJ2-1	TGCAGCGCCCTTAGGGCGGGGGGGTTATACAATGAGCAGTTCTTC	CSALRAGGLYNEQFF
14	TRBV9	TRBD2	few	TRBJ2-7	TGTGCCAGCAGCGTAGAGGGTAGCGGGGCCGAGCAGTACTTC	CASSVEGSGAEQYF